The text below deals with one T cell receptor beta chain. This clonotype was seen a handful of times. The antigen this receptor binds is unknown. The sample holds no much larger clone one base away, and base qualities are not on file. The germline V gene (reference sequence) gives CDR1 as GTSNPN and CDR2 as SVGIG. CDR3 length: 14 amino acids, cysteine to phenylalanine. Of the read, only the CDR3 DNA is kept; its 42 bases are in frame from base 1. V was cut back by 7 bases and J by 0 bases, leaving a gap of 13 bases between them. This specimen comes from a study of Graves' ophthalmopathy and Graves' hyperthyroidism (dated by TCRdb to 2016 to 2018). Study-wide context: Peripheral blood samples were taken at the time of initial diagnosis, before any treatment was given. In total, 120 to 150 blood samples were TCR-sequenced: some 40 ophthalmopathy, 80 or so hyperthyroidism and about 17 hyperthyroidism-to-ophthalmopathy patients. The approximately 100 discovery patients were randomly split 7:3 into training and test sets. To explore V-J signatures distinguishing ophthalmopathy from hyperthyroidism, a discovery set of under 110 patients (fewer than 45 ophthalmopathy, over 55 stable hyperthyroidism) was enrolled. The study used signatures of the TCR beta repertoire to tell Graves' ophthalmopathy apart from Graves' hyperthyroidism and to predict which patients would progress to ophthalmopathy. An independent validation cohort comprised 18 hyperthyroidism patients and roughly 15 patients who later progressed from hyperthyroidism to ophthalmopathy. Once sampling was done, hyperthyroidism patients were given methimazole at a starting dose of 30 mg daily, while ophthalmopathy patients were given high-dose intravenous methylprednisolone. T-cell repertoires of thyroid tissue and blood were compared in about 6 hyperthyroidism patients.

Patients with ophthalmopathy had moderately to severely active disease, with a Clinical Activity Score of 3 or more, a NOSPECS grade of 4 or more, and a disease duration of less than 3 months. Patients with other autoimmune diseases, uncontrolled infections, pregnancy or lactation were excluded. Diagnosis was based on clinical symptoms, serum thyroxine, TRAb, thyroid ultrasound and orbital computed tomography. Using Ficoll-Paque density gradient centrifugation, PBMCs were isolated from about 10 ml of fresh peripheral blood. Trizol reagent was used to extract the total RNA, and its quality was then checked on an Agilent 2100 Bioanalyzer. Results and caveats for the whole study, not just this receptor: In cross-validation, the 13-signature model distinguished ophthalmopathy from stable hyperthyroidism with just over 85% sensitivity and around 81% specificity, and in the test set the corresponding values were roughly 80% and 76%. In validation, the model predicted ophthalmopathy progression with 70.59% sensitivity and about 73% specificity; some twelve predicted patients were CT-confirmed with GO in a median of approximately six months. Sample size was not statistically predetermined, and group allocation was not concealed from the investigators. Among expanded thyroid clonotypes with frequency above 0.001, most also showed up in blood, which suggests that blood repertoires may reflect the thyroid immune response.

TCR beta CDR3 regions were amplified from RNA transcripts for repertoire sequencing. The first round of RT-PCR was done with HTBI primers and the Qiagen OneStep RT-PCR kit, and was followed by a second round of multiplex PCR, then size selection and purification. Libraries were sequenced paired-end with 100 bp reads on an Illumina HiSeq2000. Per the authors' processing: SOAPnuke was used to process the reads, throwing out any read that had adapters, had uncalled bases, had a mean Phred below 15, or lacked an exact constant-primer or identifier match. COPE v1.2.5 was used to merge high-quality paired reads. Each unique nucleotide sequence was treated as a clonotype, and MiTCR v1.1 was used to align the clonotypes to the IMGT TRB V, D and J references. The analysis was limited to V-J combinations with a frequency above 0.0001, which together covered 99.2% of repertoires. For each V-J combination, a TCR clonal expansion and chaos score was defined as F50 clonal expansion divided by the chaos observed in the TCRdist matrix. Welch's t-statistics and random forest were used to reduce features to over ten V-J combinations, which were fed into a naive Bayes classifier. Thyroid-blood repertoire similarity was quantified with the Morisita-Horn index. TCRdb's own reprocessing of the public reads used fastp at Q25 and MiXCR and kept productive beta chains. When rows share a CDR3 protein, they turn into one entry using the most common DNA and genes. Here the V and J calls rest on TCRdb's processing, not on the authors' analysis. This sample is represented by roughly 500,000 distinct CDR3 sequences; approximately 15% of them were singletons. The ten largest make up 8% to 10% of the sample.

The clonotype was recovered from a woman in her twenties or thirties with Graves' ophthalmopathy. Donor details come from another sample of the same person, matched by shared clones. Sequencing input: blood. The chain was built from TRBV30 and TRBJ1-3; TRBD1 is possibly the D segment (5 matching bases). CDR3 reads: CAFSRGGSGNTIYF. The nucleotide sequence is TGTGCCTTTTCTAGGGGCGGCTCTGGAAACACCATATATTTT.